The 18 T cell receptor beta chains listed next were all sequenced from one sample in a study of cytomegalovirus exposure and HLA in healthy donors. PCR used 60 Vbeta primers and 13 Jbeta primers. Assay used: immunoSEQ multiplex PCR; TCRdb lists only in-frame clones, some missing. The table includes about 210,000 clones, around 81% detected once. The specimen sequenced was PBMCs. These receptors were taken from a woman in her forties or fifties in good health and CMV-seropositive.

V gene TRBV28 combines with J gene TRBJ1-2, with 8 nucleotides matching TRBD1. CDR1 and CDR2 (germline): MDHEN, SYDVKM. Trimming at V came to 7 bases and at J to 5 bases, leaving 6 bases not matched to a gene. The CDR3 is 13 residues long. CDR3: CASTDTGGYGYTF. The CDR3 DNA is TGTGCCAGCACCGATACAGGGGGATATGGCTACACCTTC.

The count of this clone is one. The chain couples TRBV6-5 to TRBJ2-7; D might be TRBD1 (6 bases). This CDR3 has 14 residues. V was pared by 8 bases and J by 0 bases, with 14 bases between. CDR1 is MNHEY, CDR2 SVGAGI, per germline. CDR3 in amino acids: CASRRVRGSYEQYF. The CDR3, as DNA: TGTGCCAGCCGACGCGTCAGGGGCTCCTACGAGCAGTACTTC.

As regards this clone: The junction departs from the called germline gene at one end, perhaps through a read error. The chain is built from TRBV19 and TRBJ2-3; D possibly corresponds to TRBD2 (7 bases). There are 16 residues in the CDR3. CDR1 and CDR2 from the germline V gene are LNHDA and SQIVND (reference sequence). The CDR3 here is CASSLDLRGLTDTQYF. The CDR3 DNA sequence: TGTGCCAGTAGTCTAGACCTGCGGGGGCTCACAGATACGCAGTATTTT. Filled out from reference TRBV19 and TRBJ2-3, the complete variable domain reads DGGITQSPKYLFRKEGQNVTLSCEQNLNHDAMYWYRQDPGQGLRLIYYSQIVNDFQKGDIAEGYSVSREKKESFPLTVTSAQKNPTAFYLCASSLDLRGLTDTQYFGPGTRLTVL.

The genes are TRBV6-6 and TRBJ1-4; no firm D call. The CDR3 runs 11 residues. Germline V gene data show CDR1 as MNHNY and CDR2 as SVGAGI (reference sequence). Trimming shortened V by 6 bases and J by 8 bases, and 7 bases separated the two germline ends. CDR3 sequence (DNA): TGTGCCAGCAGGGGCAGGGAAAAACTGTTTTTT. Translation gives CASRGREKLFF.

This chain connects TRBV11-1 to TRBJ2-6; D perhaps matches TRBD1 (6 bases). The germline V gene encodes CDR1 SGHAT and CDR2 FQDESV (reference sequence). The CDR3 is 15 residues long. V lost 3 bases, J lost 2 bases, and 8 bases lay in between. CDR3 sequence: CASSFRGPGANVLTF. CDR3 bases: TGTGCCAGCAGCTTCAGGGGACCTGGGGCCAACGTCCTGACTTTC. Full variable domain (rest looked up from reference TRBV11-1 and TRBJ2-6): EAEVAQSPRYKITEKSQAVAFWCDPISGHATLYWYRQILGQGPELLVQFQDESVVDDSQLPKDRFSAERLKGVDSTLKIQPAELGDSAMYLCASSFRGPGANVLTFGAGSRLTVL.

J is TRBJ2-7 and V is TRBV2; D not certain. There are 13 residues in the CDR3. Germline V gene data show CDR1 as SNHLY and CDR2 as FYNNEI. Between the trimmed V and J ends, which lost 4 bases and 2 bases, there was a span of 9 bases. This chain's CDR3 is CASSANEAYEQYF. Written as DNA, the CDR3 is TGTGCCAGCAGTGCAAACGAGGCCTACGAGCAGTACTTC.

V is TRBV29-1 and J is TRBJ2-5; no reliable D call. Germline V gene data show CDR1 as SQVTM and CDR2 as ANQGSEA. V lost 7 bases and J lost 0, with 6 bases in between. CDR3 length: 11 residues. CDR3 DNA: TGCAGCGCCGAGTACCAAGAGACCCAGTACTTC. Amino acids: CSAEYQETQYF.

The rearrangement links TRBV4-3 to TRBJ2-2; D is perhaps TRBD1 (6 bases). The CDR3 covers 16 residues. V shed 0 bases and J shed 7 bases, with 15 bases lying between them. In germline, CDR1 is LGHNA, CDR2 YSLEER. In DNA form, the CDR3 reads TGCGCCAGCAGCCAAGATCGGTACAGGGTTGGCGGGGAGCTGTTTTTT. It codes for CASSQDRYRVGGELFF.

The rearrangement joins TRBV5-6 to TRBJ2-3; 9 bases match TRBD2. This CDR3 spans 14 amino acids. Germline trimming cut 5 bases from V and 4 bases from J; bases unmatched to any gene: 5. From germline, CDR1 is SGHDT and CDR2 YYEEEE. The CDR3 DNA reads TGTGCCAGCAGGGAAGCGGGGGGCTCAGATACGCAGTATTTT. Translation gives CASREAGGSDTQYF.

The rearrangement uses TRBV7-9 and TRBJ1-6; tentatively, D is TRBD1 (6 bases). The V end was cut by 1 base, the J end by 10 bases, with 14 bases between. Germline V gene lookup returns CDR1 SEHNR and CDR2 FQNEAQ (reference sequence). The CDR3 runs to 15 residues. CDR3 nucleotide sequence: TGTGCCAGCAGCTTAGGAGCCAGGGGTCACTCACCCCTCCACTTT. Residues: CASSLGARGHSPLHF.

This clone was observed a few times. The chain links TRBV7-2 to TRBJ2-7, with a tentative D call TRBD1 (5 bases). The CDR3 runs 15 residues. Germline V gene sequence: CDR1 SGHTA, CDR2 FQGNSA. Trimming shortened V by 3 bases and J by 2 bases, and 14 bases separated the two germline ends. CDR3 sequence (DNA): TGTGCCAGCAGCTTGTGGGGCAGGGCTACCTACGAGCAGTACTTC. Its protein product is CASSLWGRATYEQYF.

The rearrangement links TRBV5-1 to TRBJ1-4; D may be TRBD1 (6 bases). Per the germline V gene, CDR1 is SGHRS and CDR2 is YFSETQ. V was cut by 4 bases and J by 0 bases, with 10 bases left in between. CDR3 length: 15 residues. CDR3 sequence (DNA): TGCGCCAGCAGCCTTACAGGGACAACTAATGAAAAACTGTTTTTT. It is translated as CASSLTGTTNEKLFF.

The chain joins TRBV7-2 to TRBJ2-2; D not resolved. This CDR3 is 15 amino acids long. CDR1 SGHTA and CDR2 FQGNSA come from the germline V gene. Trimming removed 3 bases from V and 0 bases from J, with 8 bases in between. The CDR3 is CASSLGRSNTGELFF. DNA of the CDR3: TGTGCCAGCAGCTTGGGCAGGTCGAACACCGGGGAGCTGTTTTTT.

The chain carries TRBV5-1 and TRBJ1-3; D may be TRBD1 (5 bases). V dropped 4 bases and J dropped 3 bases, with 8 bases sitting between them. CDR3 length equals 13 residues. Germline lookup yields CDR1 SGHRS and CDR2 YFSETQ. In DNA form, the CDR3 reads TGCGCCAGCAGCCTGACAGTTGGAAACACCATATATTTT. Its protein is CASSLTVGNTIYF.

This clone came up once. The chain carries TRBV28 and TRBJ1-5; 7 nucleotides line up with TRBD1. Germline CDR1 is MDHEN and CDR2 is SYDVKM. The length of the CDR3 is 15 residues. The J segment lost 2 bases and the V segment lost 6 bases, leaving 7 bases of the junction unmatched. In DNA form, the CDR3 reads TGTGCCAGCAGCCAGGGGGGCGTCGGCAATCAGCCCCAGCATTTT. Translating it yields CASSQGGVGNQPQHF.

This clone was counted a few times. The rearrangement uses TRBV4-2 and TRBJ1-6, with 12 bases aligning to TRBD1. Germline CDR1 reads LGHNA; CDR2 reads YNFKEQ. The CDR3 sequence is 15 residues long. J gave up 7 bases and V 4 bases, and 2 bases lay outside the gene matches. In DNA, the CDR3 is TGTGCCAGCAGCCTGGGACAGGGGGCGAATTCACCCCTCCACTTT. This encodes CASSLGQGANSPLHF.

CDR3 in DNA: TGTGCCAGCAGTGTCCTTCCCGGGACTAGCGGGTACGAGCAGTACTTC. Amino acid sequence: CASSVLPGTSGYEQYF. This chain uses TRBV6-1 with TRBJ2-7; TRBD2 matches 12 bases. Looked up from germline, CDR1 is MNHNS and CDR2 is SASEGT. With 4 bases clipped from V and 4 bases from J, the junction kept 8 bases outside the gene matches. CDR3 size: 16 residues.

CDR3 in amino acids: CASSIGLAGGRRYNEQFF. CDR3 sequence (DNA): TGTGCCAGTAGTATAGGGCTAGCGGGGGGGCGAAGGTACAATGAGCAGTTCTTC. V usage is TRBV19 and J usage is TRBJ2-1, with 12 bases identical to TRBD2. Looked up from germline, CDR1 is LNHDA and CDR2 is SQIVND (reference sequence). This CDR3 is built from 18 residues. Trimming took 1 base from V and 4 from J; bases not matched to a gene: 8.